These T cell receptor beta chains were read from a single sample in a study of graft-versus-host responses after intestinal transplantation. Profiling relied on immunoSEQ multiplex PCR, and the TCRdb table lists in-frame clones only, not all of them. The sample has some 90,000 clones, about 90% seen once. Their cognate antigens are unknown. The sample here was unstimulated CD8+ T cells sorted from spleen or lymph node cells, taken before transplant. Receptors originate from a human donor who was the organ donor for an intestinal transplant. Both conserved end residues are part of each CDR3. The D gene is left open where the match is weak. Some rows have no size entry. The others give once, few or many, or a class for an expanded clone.

clone_size	d_call	v_call	j_call	cdr3_aa	cdr3_nt
NA	NA	TRBV11-2	TRBJ2-7	CASSLGGSDVEQYF	TGTGCCAGCAGCTTAGGAGGGTCTGACGTCGAGCAGTACTTC
NA	TRBD1	TRBV30	TRBJ2-7	CAWSGDSYEQYF	TGTGCCTGGAGTGGGGACAGCTACGAGCAGTACTTC
NA	NA	TRBV11-2	TRBJ2-7	CASSFGVADYF	TGTGCCAGCAGCTTCGGCGTGGCGGATTACTTC
NA	NA	TRBV11-2	TRBJ2-7	CASSLGVSQVALEAYEQYF	TGTGCCAGCAGCTTAGGTGTCAGCCAGGTTGCTTTGGAAGCCTACGAGCAGTACTTC
NA	NA	TRBV10-2	TRBJ2-5	CASSDRQETQYF	TGCGCCAGCAGTGATCGGCAAGAGACCCAGTACTTC
NA	NA	TRBV28	TRBJ2-7	CASSLNVGYYEQYF	TGTGCCAGCAGTTTAAACGTGGGCTATTACGAGCAGTACTTC
NA	NA	TRBV19	TRBJ1-1	CASSIRINTEAFF	TGTGCCAGTAGTATCAGGATTAACACTGAAGCTTTCTTT
NA	NA	TRBV7-2	TRBJ2-7	CASSFDNSYEQYF	TGTGCCAGCAGCTTTGACAACTCCTACGAGCAGTACTTC
NA	TRBD1	TRBV2	TRBJ2-7	CASSDDRDYEQYF	TGTGCCAGCAGTGACGACAGGGACTACGAGCAGTACTTC
once	TRBD2	TRBV9	TRBJ2-5	CASSSRGLAVQETQYF	TGTGCCAGCAGCTCTAGGGGACTAGCGGTCCAAGAGACCCAGTACTTC
NA	NA	TRBV29-1	TRBJ2-7	CSVEDSSSYEQYF	TGCAGCGTTGAGGACTCTTCCTCCTACGAGCAGTACTTC
NA	NA	TRBV27	TRBJ1-6	CASSLGGISPLHF	TGTGCCAGCAGTTTGGGAGGAATTTCACCCCTCCACTTT
NA	NA	TRBV7-9	TRBJ1-1	CASRSFPGQLGNTEAFF	TGTGCCAGCAGATCATTCCCTGGACAGCTCGGGAACACTGAAGCTTTCTTT
NA	NA	TRBV19	TRBJ2-7	CASSLTDSSYEQYF	TGTGCCAGTAGTTTGACGGACAGCTCCTACGAGCAGTACTTC
NA	TRBD1	TRBV29-1	TRBJ2-7	CSVVSTGGEQYF	TGCAGCGTCGTCTCGACAGGGGGGGAGCAGTACTTC
NA	TRBD2	TRBV9	TRBJ2-2	CASSPEGGYTGELFF	TGTGCCAGCAGCCCAGAGGGAGGGTACACCGGGGAGCTGTTTTTT
NA	TRBD1	TRBV5-1	TRBJ1-2	CASSGAGTGLPNYGYTF	TGCGCCAGCAGCGGGGCCGGGACAGGCCTTCCTAACTATGGCTACACCTTC
NA	TRBD1	TRBV18	TRBJ2-6	CASSPGTGASGANVLTF	TGTGCCAGCTCACCCGGGACAGGGGCATCTGGGGCCAACGTCCTGACTTTC
once	NA	TRBV11-2	TRBJ2-7	CASSLTSRSYEQYF	TGTGCCAGCAGCCTGACTAGTAGGTCCTACGAGCAGTACTTC
once	TRBD2	TRBV27	TRBJ2-7	CASSFGAGGPYEQYF	TGTGCCAGCAGTTTTGGGGCGGGGGGGCCCTACGAGCAGTACTTC
NA	NA	TRBV9	TRBJ1-1	CASSVESWGVGNTEAFF	TGTGCCAGCAGCGTAGAGAGCTGGGGGGTGGGGAACACTGAAGCTTTCTTT
NA	TRBD1	TRBV4-3	TRBJ1-3	CASSQRRQGPSGNTIYF	TGCGCCAGCAGCCAGCGGCGACAGGGACCCTCTGGAAACACCATATATTTT
NA	TRBD2	TRBV4-2	TRBJ2-1	CASSQDVGLAQDEQFF	TGTGCCAGCAGCCAAGATGTGGGACTAGCGCAGGATGAGCAGTTCTTC
NA	NA	TRBV19	TRBJ1-5	CASIRNPLGTPLGSNQPQHF	TGTGCCAGTATTCGCAACCCCCTCGGGACACCCCTCGGTAGCAATCAGCCCCAGCATTTT
NA	TRBD2	TRBV2	TRBJ2-2	CASRDTGLAGGRANTGELFF	TGTGCCAGCAGGGACACCGGACTAGCGGGGGGGCGGGCGAACACCGGGGAGCTGTTTTTT
NA	NA	TRBV27	TRBJ2-7	CASSTGTTYEQYF	TGTGCCAGCAGTACCGGGACAACCTACGAGCAGTACTTC
NA	NA	TRBV9	TRBJ1-1	CASTAGANTEAFF	TGTGCCAGCACGGCAGGGGCGAACACTGAAGCTTTCTTT
NA	NA	TRBV6-1	TRBJ1-4	CASSERGVPTNEKLFF	TGTGCCAGCAGTGAGCGGGGGGTTCCAACTAATGAAAAACTGTTTTTT
NA	NA	TRBV4-2	TRBJ1-2	CASSQDPRAPIYGYTF	TGTGCCAGCAGCCAAGATCCCAGGGCGCCGATCTATGGCTACACCTTC
NA	NA	TRBV9	TRBJ2-3	CASSARAGKDTDTQYF	TGTGCCAGCAGCGCCCGGGCGGGGAAAGACACAGATACGCAGTATTTT
NA	NA	TRBV6-6	TRBJ2-3	CASIGLSTDTQYF	TGTGCCTCGATCGGACTGAGCACAGATACGCAGTATTTT
once	NA	TRBV4-3	TRBJ1-1	CASSQVSNTEAFF	TGCGCCAGCAGCCAAGTCTCGAACACTGAAGCTTTCTTT
NA	NA	TRBV6-1	TRBJ2-1	CASSEEAAVYNEQFF	TGTGCCAGCAGTGAGGAGGCAGCGGTTTACAATGAGCAGTTCTTC
NA	TRBD1	TRBV11-2	TRBJ2-3	CASSLGGQGAYGDTQYF	TGTGCCAGCAGCCTGGGGGGTCAGGGGGCGTATGGAGATACGCAGTATTTT
NA	TRBD1	TRBV30	TRBJ2-1	CAWTPGTARSYNEQFF	TGTGCCTGGACGCCCGGGACAGCTAGATCCTACAATGAGCAGTTCTTC
NA	NA	TRBV5-6	TRBJ1-5	CASSLGEVRQPQHF	TGTGCCAGCAGCTTGGGGGAGGTCCGGCAGCCCCAGCATTTT
once	TRBD1	TRBV5-8	TRBJ2-3	CASSLAGQGPVSTDTQYF	TGTGCCAGCAGCTTGGCGGGACAGGGTCCTGTTAGCACAGATACGCAGTATTTT